These 12 T cell receptor beta chains came from one sample sequenced in a study of blood T cell repertoires in COVID-19. Profiled with immunoSEQ multiplex PCR; TCRdb holds only in-frame clones, not every one. This sample has 150,000 to 200,000 clones, with roughly 87% found just once. The source material was PBMCs or T cells enriched from blood (not recorded which). These receptors came from a woman in her 30s who had recovered from COVID-19.

The chain joins TRBV27 to TRBJ1-2; 7 bases align to TRBD1. Germline CDR1 reads MNHEY; CDR2 reads SMNVEV (reference sequence). The junction had 17 bases not matched to a gene; V was cut back by 6 bases and J by 4 bases. CDR3 length equals 17 residues. In DNA, the CDR3 is TGTGCCAGCAGAGGGGAACTTGGGGGACAGAGAACCTATGGCTACACCTTC. This translates into CASRGELGGQRTYGYTF.

The chain carries TRBV4-2 and TRBJ2-7, with TRBD2 matching over 10 bases. J was trimmed by 4 bases and V by 0 bases; bases with no gene match: 24. CDR1 and CDR2 (germline): LGHNA, YNFKEQ. This CDR3 is built from 22 residues. The CDR3 reads CASSQDLRVPGASGRARYEQYF. DNA for the CDR3: TGTGCCAGCAGCCAAGATTTGAGGGTCCCCGGGGCTAGCGGGAGAGCAAGGTACGAGCAGTACTTC.

The chain couples TRBV7-6 to TRBJ1-1, with D maybe TRBD1 (6 bases). V was cut by 7 bases and J by 5 bases, with 14 bases left in between. CDR3 length: 13 residues. The germline CDR1 and CDR2 sequences are SGHVS and FNYEAQ. CDR3: CASIGQSGTEAFF. The CDR3 nucleotides read TGTGCCAGCATCGGACAGTCGGGGACTGAAGCTTTCTTT.

The rearrangement joins TRBV10-3 to TRBJ1-2; D perhaps matches TRBD1 (5 bases). The V gene lost 6 bases and the J gene lost 4 bases, with 12 bases spanning the gap. This CDR3 is 13 amino acids long. Germline CDR1 ENHRY, CDR2 SYGVKD. In nucleotides, the CDR3 is TGTGCCATCAGGCCCTCCGACAGCTATGGCTACACCTTC. Translating it yields CAIRPSDSYGYTF.

The chain employs TRBV7-9 and TRBJ1-1; 8 bases match TRBD1. V was pared by 2 bases and J by 3 bases, with 14 bases of the junction left unmatched. The CDR3 has 18 residues. Germline V gene lookup returns CDR1 SEHNR and CDR2 FQNEAQ (reference sequence). The CDR3 coding sequence is TGTGCCAGCAGCTTACCTAACCGACAGGGGACGTCGGACACTGAAGCTTTCTTT. It encodes CASSLPNRQGTSDTEAFF.

The chain has TRBV10-3 and TRBJ1-3; 8 bases align to TRBD1. The V segment lost 3 bases and the J segment 2 bases; nucleotides outside the gene matches: 6. There are 16 residues in the CDR3. CDR1 is ENHRY, CDR2 SYGVKD, per germline. CDR3 region: CAISDPFRGPGNTIYF. DNA of the CDR3: TGTGCCATCAGTGACCCGTTCAGGGGGCCTGGAAACACCATATATTTT.

This chain connects TRBV7-3 to TRBJ2-1; 9 nucleotides align to TRBD1. Per the germline V gene, CDR1 is SGHTA and CDR2 is FQGTGA. V shed 5 bases, J shed 5 bases, and the junction held 7 bases outside the gene matches. The CDR3 totals 15 residues. This chain's CDR3 is CASSRPGTGHNEQFF. DNA for the CDR3: TGTGCCAGCAGCCGTCCCGGGACAGGGCACAATGAGCAGTTCTTC.

This chain links TRBV7-9 with TRBJ2-7; no reliable D call. This CDR3 contains 12 residues. CDR1 and CDR2 (germline): SEHNR, FQNEAQ (reference sequence). V gave up 5 bases and J gave up 2 bases, with 7 bases separating them. The chain's CDR3 is CASSDQTYEQYF. CDR3 nucleotides: TGTGCCAGCAGCGATCAGACCTACGAGCAGTACTTC.

The chain combines TRBV6-5 with TRBJ2-7; D call uncertain. With 0 bases removed from V and 0 bases from J, the gap between germline ends came to 12 bases. The CDR3 extends over 16 amino acids. Germline V gene data show CDR1 as MNHEY and CDR2 as SVGAGI. The CDR3 spells CASSYSVQLSSYEQYF. DNA of the CDR3: TGTGCCAGCAGTTACTCGGTCCAATTGAGCTCCTACGAGCAGTACTTC.

This clone was counted between two and nine times. The chain links TRBV5-4 to TRBJ1-6; D remains unclear. Trimming stripped 4 bases from V and 10 bases from J, with 9 bases between. This CDR3 is 12 amino acids long. Germline V gene lookup returns CDR1 SGHNT and CDR2 YYREEE (reference sequence). The CDR3 nucleotides are TGTGCCAGCAGCCGAGCTCCATCACCCCTCCACTTT. Amino acids: CASSRAPSPLHF.

This chain uses TRBV15 with TRBJ2-1; 11 nucleotides agree with TRBD2. This CDR3 is built from 15 residues. J lost 9 bases, V lost 4 bases, and 8 bases had no gene match. In germline, CDR1 is LNHNV, CDR2 YYDKDF (reference sequence). The CDR3 DNA reads as TGTGCCACCAGCACCTTAGCGGGAGGGGTTGCTGAGCAGTTCTTC. This encodes CATSTLAGGVAEQFF.

This clone was recorded only once. The chain carries TRBV18 and TRBJ1-4; D call uncertain. This CDR3 has 16 residues. The V end was cut by 2 bases, the J end by 3 bases, with 13 bases between. The germline CDR1 and CDR2 sequences are KGHSH and LQKENI. CDR3 in DNA: TGTGCCAGCTCACCAGAAGACCGGGGAGCTAATGAAAAACTGTTTTTT. Protein sequence: CASSPEDRGANEKLFF.